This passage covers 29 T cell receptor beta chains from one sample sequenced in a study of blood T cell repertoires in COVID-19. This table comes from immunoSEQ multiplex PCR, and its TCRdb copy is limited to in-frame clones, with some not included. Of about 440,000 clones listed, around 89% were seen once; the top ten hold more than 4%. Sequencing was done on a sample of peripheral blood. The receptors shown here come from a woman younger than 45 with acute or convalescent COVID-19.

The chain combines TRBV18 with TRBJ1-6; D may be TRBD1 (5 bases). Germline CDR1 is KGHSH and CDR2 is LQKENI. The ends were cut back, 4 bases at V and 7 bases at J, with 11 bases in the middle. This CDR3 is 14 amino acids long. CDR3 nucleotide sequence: TGTGCCAGCTCACTCTTGACAGAAAATTCACCCCTCCACTTT. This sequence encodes CASSLLTENSPLHF.

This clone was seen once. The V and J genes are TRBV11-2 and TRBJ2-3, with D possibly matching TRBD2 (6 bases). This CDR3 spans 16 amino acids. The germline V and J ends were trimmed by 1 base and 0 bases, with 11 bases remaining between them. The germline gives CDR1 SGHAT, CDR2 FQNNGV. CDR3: CASSLAGAGSTDTQYF. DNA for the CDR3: TGTGCCAGCAGCTTAGCTGGCGCGGGAAGCACAGATACGCAGTATTTT.

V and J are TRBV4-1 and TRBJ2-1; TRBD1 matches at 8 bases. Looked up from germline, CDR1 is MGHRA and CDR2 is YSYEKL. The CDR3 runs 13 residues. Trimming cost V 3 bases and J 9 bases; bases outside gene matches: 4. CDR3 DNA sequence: TGCGCCAGCAGCCAGGGCAGGGGGCTTGAGCAGTTCTTC. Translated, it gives CASSQGRGLEQFF.

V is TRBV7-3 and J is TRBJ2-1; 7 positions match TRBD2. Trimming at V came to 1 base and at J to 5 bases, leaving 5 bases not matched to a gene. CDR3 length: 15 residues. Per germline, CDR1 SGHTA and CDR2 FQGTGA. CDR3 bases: TGTGCCAGCAGCTTAAACGGGGGGATGAACAATGAGCAGTTCTTC. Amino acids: CASSLNGGMNNEQFF.

The CDR3 is CASSLGTGYNYGYTF. DNA for the CDR3: TGCGCCAGCAGCTTGGGTACAGGGTATAACTATGGCTACACCTTC. The chain links TRBV5-1 to TRBJ1-2, with D maybe TRBD1 (6 bases). The CDR3 runs to 15 residues. The germline CDR1 and CDR2 sequences are SGHRS and YFSETQ. Between the trimmed V and J ends, which lost 0 bases and 1 base, there was a span of 10 bases.

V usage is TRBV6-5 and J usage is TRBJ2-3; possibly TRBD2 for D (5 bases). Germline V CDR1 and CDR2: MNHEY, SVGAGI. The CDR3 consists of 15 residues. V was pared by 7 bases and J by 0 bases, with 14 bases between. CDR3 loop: CASTLRGLSTDTQYF. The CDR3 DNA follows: TGTGCCAGCACGCTGCGAGGACTTAGCACAGATACGCAGTATTTT.

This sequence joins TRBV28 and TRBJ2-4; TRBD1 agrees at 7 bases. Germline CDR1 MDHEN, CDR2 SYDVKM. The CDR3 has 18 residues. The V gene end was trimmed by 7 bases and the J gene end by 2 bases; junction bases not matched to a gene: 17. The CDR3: CASTRGRKTFLSKNIQYF. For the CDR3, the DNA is TGTGCCAGCACGAGGGGGCGAAAGACTTTCTTATCCAAAAACATTCAGTACTTC.

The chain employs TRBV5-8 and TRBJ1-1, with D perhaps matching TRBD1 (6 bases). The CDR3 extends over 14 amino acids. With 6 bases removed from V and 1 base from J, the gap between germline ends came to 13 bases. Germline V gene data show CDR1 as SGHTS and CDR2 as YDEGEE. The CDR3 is CASTPDRTNTEAFF. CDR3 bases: TGTGCCAGCACCCCGGACAGAACGAACACTGAAGCTTTCTTT.

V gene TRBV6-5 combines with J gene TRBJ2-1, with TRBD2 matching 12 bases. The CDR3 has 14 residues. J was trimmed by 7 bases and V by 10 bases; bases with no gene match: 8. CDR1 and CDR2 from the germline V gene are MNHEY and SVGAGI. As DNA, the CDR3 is TGTGCCACCACTAGCGGGGGGCGAAGGAATGAGCAGTTCTTC. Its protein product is CATTSGGRRNEQFF.

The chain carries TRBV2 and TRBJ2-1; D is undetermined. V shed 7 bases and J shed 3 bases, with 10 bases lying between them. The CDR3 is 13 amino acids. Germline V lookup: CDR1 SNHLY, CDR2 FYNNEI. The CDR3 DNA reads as TGTGCCAGCACCAATACAGACTACAATGAGCAGTTCTTC. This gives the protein CASTNTDYNEQFF.

The CDR3: CASSSFPNNEQFF. The CDR3 DNA sequence: TGTGCCAGCAGCTCATTCCCCAACAATGAGCAGTTCTTC. J is TRBJ2-1 and V is TRBV7-9; the D is unclear. V gave up 4 bases and J gave up 5 bases, with 9 bases separating them. The CDR3 covers 13 residues. Per the germline V gene, CDR1 is SEHNR and CDR2 is FQNEAQ (reference sequence). The full variable domain, completed using reference TRBV7-9 and TRBJ2-1, is DTGVSQNPRHKITKRGQNVTFRCDPISEHNRLYWYRQTLGQGPEFLTYFQNEAQLEKSRLLSDRFSAERPKGSFSTLEIQRTEQGDSAMYLCASSSFPNNEQFFGPGTRLTVL.

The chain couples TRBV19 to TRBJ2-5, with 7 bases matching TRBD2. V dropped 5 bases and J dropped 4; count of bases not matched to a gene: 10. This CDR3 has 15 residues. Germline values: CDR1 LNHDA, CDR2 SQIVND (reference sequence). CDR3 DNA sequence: TGTGCCAGTAGTTCTCGCGGGGGACGGGGAGAGACCCAGTACTTC. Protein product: CASSSRGGRGETQYF.

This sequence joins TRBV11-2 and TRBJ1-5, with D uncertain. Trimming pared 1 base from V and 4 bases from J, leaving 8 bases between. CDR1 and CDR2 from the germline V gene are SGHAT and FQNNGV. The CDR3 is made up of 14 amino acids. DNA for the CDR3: TGTGCCAGCAGCTTAGTGGGCAGGAATCAGCCCCAGCATTTT. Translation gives CASSLVGRNQPQHF.

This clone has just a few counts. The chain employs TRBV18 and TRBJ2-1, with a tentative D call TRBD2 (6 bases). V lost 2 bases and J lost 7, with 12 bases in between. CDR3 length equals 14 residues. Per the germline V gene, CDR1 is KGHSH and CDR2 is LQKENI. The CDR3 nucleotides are TGTGCCAGCTCACCAAATCCGGGGGTGAATGAGCAGTTCTTC. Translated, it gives CASSPNPGVNEQFF.

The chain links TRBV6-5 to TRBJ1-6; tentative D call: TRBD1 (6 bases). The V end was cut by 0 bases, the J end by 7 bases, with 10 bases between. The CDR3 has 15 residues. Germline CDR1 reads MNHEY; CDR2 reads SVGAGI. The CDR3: CASSYSDRVNSPLHF. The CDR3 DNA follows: TGTGCCAGCAGTTACTCGGACAGAGTCAATTCACCCCTCCACTTT.

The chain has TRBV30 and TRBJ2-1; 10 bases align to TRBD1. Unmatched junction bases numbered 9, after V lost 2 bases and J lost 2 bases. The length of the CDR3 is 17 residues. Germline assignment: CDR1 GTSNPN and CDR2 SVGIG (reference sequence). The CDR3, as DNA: TGTGCCTGGAGTCCGCAACCGGGACAGGGGCCCTACAATGAGCAGTTCTTC. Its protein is CAWSPQPGQGPYNEQFF.

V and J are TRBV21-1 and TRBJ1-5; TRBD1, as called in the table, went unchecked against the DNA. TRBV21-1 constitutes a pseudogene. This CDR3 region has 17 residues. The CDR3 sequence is CASSRGGLDEGNQPQHF. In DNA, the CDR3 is TGTGCCAGCAGCCGAGGGGGCCTCGACGAAGGCAATCAGCCCCAGCATTTT.

The CDR3 nucleotides read TGTGCCACCAGTGAATCAGGACTCACCTATGGCTACACCTTC. Protein sequence: CATSESGLTYGYTF. The J gene is TRBJ1-2, the V gene TRBV24-1; D is unclear. The CDR3 contains 14 residues. Trimming shortened V by 4 bases and J by 4 bases, and 12 bases separated the two germline ends. The germline gives CDR1 KGHDR, CDR2 SFDVKD.

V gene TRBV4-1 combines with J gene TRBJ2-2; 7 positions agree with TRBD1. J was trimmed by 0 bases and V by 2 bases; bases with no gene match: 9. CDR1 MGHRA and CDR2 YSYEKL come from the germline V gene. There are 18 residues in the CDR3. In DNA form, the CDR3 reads TGCGCCAGCAGCCAACGGCTCTCAGGGGGAACGAACACCGGGGAGCTGTTTTTT. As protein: CASSQRLSGGTNTGELFF.

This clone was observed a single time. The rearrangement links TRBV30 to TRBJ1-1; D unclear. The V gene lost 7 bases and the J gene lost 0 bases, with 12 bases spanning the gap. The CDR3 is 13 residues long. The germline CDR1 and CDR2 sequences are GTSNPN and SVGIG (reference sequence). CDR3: CAYDPDMNTEAFF. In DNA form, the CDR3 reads TGTGCCTACGATCCAGACATGAACACTGAAGCTTTCTTT. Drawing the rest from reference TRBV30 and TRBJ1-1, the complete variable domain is SQTIHQWPATLVQPVGSPLSLECTVEGTSNPNLYWYRQAAGRGLQLLFYSVGIGQISSEVPQNLSASRPQDRQFILSSKKLLLSDSGFYLCAYDPDMNTEAFFGQGTRLTVV.

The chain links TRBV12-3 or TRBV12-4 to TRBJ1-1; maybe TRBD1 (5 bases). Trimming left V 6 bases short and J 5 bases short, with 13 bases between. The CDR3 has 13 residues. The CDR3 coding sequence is TGTGCCAGCAGCTCCGGGGGGGGGACTGAAGCTTTCTTT. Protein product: CASSSGGGTEAFF.

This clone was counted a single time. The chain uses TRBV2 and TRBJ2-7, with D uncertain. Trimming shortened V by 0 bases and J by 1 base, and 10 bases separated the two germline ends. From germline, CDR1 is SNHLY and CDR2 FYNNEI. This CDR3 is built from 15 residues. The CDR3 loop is CASSEALGWSYEQYF. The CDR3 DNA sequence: TGTGCCAGCAGTGAAGCGCTGGGCTGGTCCTACGAGCAGTACTTC.

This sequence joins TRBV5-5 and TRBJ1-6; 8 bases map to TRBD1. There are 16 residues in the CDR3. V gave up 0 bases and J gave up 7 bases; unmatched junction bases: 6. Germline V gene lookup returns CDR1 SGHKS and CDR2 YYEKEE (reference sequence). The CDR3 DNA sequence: TGTGCCAGCAGCTTGGCGGCAGGGGGCGGAAATTCACCCCTCCACTTT. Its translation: CASSLAAGGGNSPLHF.

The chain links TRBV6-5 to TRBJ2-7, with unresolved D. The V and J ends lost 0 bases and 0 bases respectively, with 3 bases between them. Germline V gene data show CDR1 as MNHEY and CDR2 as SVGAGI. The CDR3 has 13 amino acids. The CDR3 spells CASSYSASYEQYF. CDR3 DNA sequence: TGTGCCAGCAGTTACTCGGCCTCCTACGAGCAGTACTTC.

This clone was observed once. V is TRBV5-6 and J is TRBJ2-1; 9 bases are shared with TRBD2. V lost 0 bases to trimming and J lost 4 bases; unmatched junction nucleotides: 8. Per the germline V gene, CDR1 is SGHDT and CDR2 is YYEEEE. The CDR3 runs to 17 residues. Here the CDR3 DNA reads TGTGCCAGCAGCTTGGTTAGACTAGCGGATAAATACAATGAGCAGTTCTTC. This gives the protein CASSLVRLADKYNEQFF.

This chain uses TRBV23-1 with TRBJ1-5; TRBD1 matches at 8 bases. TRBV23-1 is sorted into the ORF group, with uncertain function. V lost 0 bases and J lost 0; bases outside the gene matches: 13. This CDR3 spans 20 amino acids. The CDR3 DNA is TGCGCCAGCAGTCAATCGGTACCGTGCGGTGGACAGGGTAGCAATCAGCCCCAGCATTTT. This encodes CASSQSVPCGGQGSNQPQHF.

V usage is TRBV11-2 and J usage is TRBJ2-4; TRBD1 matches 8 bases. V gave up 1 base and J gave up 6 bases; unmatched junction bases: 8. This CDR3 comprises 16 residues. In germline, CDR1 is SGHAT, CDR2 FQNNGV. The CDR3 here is CASSLGVRGQGNIQYF. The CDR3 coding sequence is TGTGCCAGCAGCTTAGGTGTCAGGGGGCAGGGAAACATTCAGTACTTC.

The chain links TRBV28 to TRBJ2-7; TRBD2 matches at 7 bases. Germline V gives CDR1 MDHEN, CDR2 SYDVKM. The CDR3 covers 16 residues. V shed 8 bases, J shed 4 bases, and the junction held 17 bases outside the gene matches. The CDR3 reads CASLLRGPRGGYEQYF. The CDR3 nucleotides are TGTGCCAGCCTCTTACGGGGACCTCGGGGAGGGTACGAGCAGTACTTC.

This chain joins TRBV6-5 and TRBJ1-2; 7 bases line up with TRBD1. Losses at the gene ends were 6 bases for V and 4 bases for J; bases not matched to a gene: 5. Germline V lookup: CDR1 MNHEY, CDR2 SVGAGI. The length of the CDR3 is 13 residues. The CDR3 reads CASRGTASYGYTF. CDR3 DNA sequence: TGTGCCAGCAGGGGGACAGCATCCTATGGCTACACCTTC.